This T cell receptor (beta chain) derives from a study of blood T cell repertoires in COVID-19. For the study at large: From the United States, Italy and Spain came samples of acute and convalescent COVID-19. Nucleic acid was either cDNA or gDNA, and it came from T cells, B-cell-depleted T cells, or PBMCs.

Authors' methods: Amplification of reference gene primers was used by the study to estimate nucleated cell counts. Method: immunoSEQ multiplex PCR; TCRdb's copy keeps in-frame clones and lacks some. V and J calls and clone size come straight from that table; D and trimming were deduced from the DNA. The sample records approximately 190,000 clones, about 84% being singletons. The germline V gene encodes CDR1 MNHEY and CDR2 SVGAGI. The CDR3 has 15 amino acids. Deletions cut 8 bases from V and 2 bases from J, with 18 bases between. The rearrangement links TRBV6-5 to TRBJ1-2; no firm D call. The sample consisted of peripheral blood. This sequence originates from a woman in her 30s with acute or convalescent COVID-19. CDR3 sequence reads: CASRGGAILNYGYTF. In nucleotides, the CDR3 is TGTGCCAGCCGGGGAGGAGCGATCCTCAACTATGGCTACACCTTC.